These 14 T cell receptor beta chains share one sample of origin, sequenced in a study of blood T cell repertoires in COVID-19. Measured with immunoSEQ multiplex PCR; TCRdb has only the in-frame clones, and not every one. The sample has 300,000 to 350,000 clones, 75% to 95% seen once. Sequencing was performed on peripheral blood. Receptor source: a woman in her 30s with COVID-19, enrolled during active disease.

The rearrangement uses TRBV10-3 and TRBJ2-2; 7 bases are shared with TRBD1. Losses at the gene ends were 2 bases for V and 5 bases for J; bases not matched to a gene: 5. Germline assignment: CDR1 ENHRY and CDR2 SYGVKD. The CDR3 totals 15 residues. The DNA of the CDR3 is TGTGCCATCAGTGAGGGGGACAGACGAACCGGGGAGCTGTTTTTT. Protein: CAISEGDRRTGELFF.

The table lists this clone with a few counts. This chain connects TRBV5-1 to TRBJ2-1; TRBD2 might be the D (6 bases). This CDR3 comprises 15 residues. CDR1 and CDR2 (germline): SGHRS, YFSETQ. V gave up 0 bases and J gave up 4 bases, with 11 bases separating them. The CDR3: CASSLEEGEYNEQFF. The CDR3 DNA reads TGCGCCAGCAGCTTGGAGGAGGGCGAGTACAATGAGCAGTTCTTC.

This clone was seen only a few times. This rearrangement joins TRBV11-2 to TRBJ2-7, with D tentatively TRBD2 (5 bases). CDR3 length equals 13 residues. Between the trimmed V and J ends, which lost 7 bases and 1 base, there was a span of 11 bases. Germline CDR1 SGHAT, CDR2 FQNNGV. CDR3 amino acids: CASNQRESYEQYF. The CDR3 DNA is TGTGCCAGCAACCAGAGGGAATCCTACGAGCAGTACTTC.

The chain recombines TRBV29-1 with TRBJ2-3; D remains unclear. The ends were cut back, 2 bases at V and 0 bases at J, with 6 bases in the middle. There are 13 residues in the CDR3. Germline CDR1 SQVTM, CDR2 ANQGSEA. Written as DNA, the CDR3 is TGCAGCGTTGAAATAAGCAGCACAGATACGCAGTATTTT. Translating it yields CSVEISSTDTQYF.

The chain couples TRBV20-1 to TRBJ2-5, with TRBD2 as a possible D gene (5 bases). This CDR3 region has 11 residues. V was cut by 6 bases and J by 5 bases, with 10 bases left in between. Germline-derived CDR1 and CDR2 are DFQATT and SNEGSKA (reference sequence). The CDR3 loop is CSAEGHETQYF. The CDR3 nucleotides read TGCAGTGCCGAGGGCCACGAGACCCAGTACTTC.

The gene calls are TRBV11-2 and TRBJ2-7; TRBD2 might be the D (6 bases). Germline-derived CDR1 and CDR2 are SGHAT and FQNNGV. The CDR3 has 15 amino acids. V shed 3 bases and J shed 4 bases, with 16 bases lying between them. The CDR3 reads CASSFGSGGIYEQYF. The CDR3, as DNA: TGTGCCAGCAGCTTTGGGTCCGGAGGGATTTACGAGCAGTACTTC. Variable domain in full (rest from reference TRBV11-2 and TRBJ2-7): EAGVAQSPRYKIIEKRQSVAFWCNPISGHATLYWYQQILGQGPKLLIQFQNNGVVDDSQLPKDRFSAERLKGVDSTLKIQPAKLEDSAVYLCASSFGSGGIYEQYFGPGTRLTVT.

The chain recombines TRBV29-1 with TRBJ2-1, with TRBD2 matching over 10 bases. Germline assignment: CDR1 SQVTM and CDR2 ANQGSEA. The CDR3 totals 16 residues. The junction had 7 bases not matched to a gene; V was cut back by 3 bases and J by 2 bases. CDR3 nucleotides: TGCAGCGTTGAGGCTAGCGGGAGTCTCACCTACAATGAGCAGTTCTTC. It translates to CSVEASGSLTYNEQFF.

The CDR3 bases are TGTGCCAGCAGTCCCTTTCGGGGAGGCGGGGTAGTGAACACTGAAGCTTTCTTT. The encoded protein is CASSPFRGGGVVNTEAFF. This rearrangement joins TRBV28 to TRBJ1-1, with D uncertain. V lost 5 bases and J 0 bases, leaving 22 bases between the germline ends. The CDR3 sequence is 18 residues long. Per germline, CDR1 MDHEN and CDR2 SYDVKM.

This CDR3 reads CASSLMAGGAYTEAFF. The CDR3 nucleotides read TGTGCCAGCAGCTTGATGGCAGGGGGCGCGTACACTGAAGCTTTCTTT. This sequence joins TRBV5-4 and TRBJ1-1, with 8 bases that match TRBD1. The length of the CDR3 is 16 residues. The V and J ends lost 1 base and 3 bases, in that order; junction bases with no gene match: 8. Germline-derived CDR1 and CDR2 are SGHNT and YYREEE (reference sequence). The variable domain in full, completed from reference TRBV5-4 and TRBJ1-1, reads ETGVTQSPTHLIKTRGQQVTLRCSSQSGHNTVSWYQQALGQGPQFIFQYYREEENGRGNFPPRFSGLQFPNYSSELNVNALELDDSALYLCASSLMAGGAYTEAFFGQGTRLTVV.

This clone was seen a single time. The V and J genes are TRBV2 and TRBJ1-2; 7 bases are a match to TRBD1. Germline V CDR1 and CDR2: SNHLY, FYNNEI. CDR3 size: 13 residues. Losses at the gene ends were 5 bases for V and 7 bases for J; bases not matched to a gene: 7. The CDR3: CASSLDRVGGYTF. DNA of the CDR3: TGTGCCAGCAGTCTTGACAGGGTGGGTGGCTACACCTTC.

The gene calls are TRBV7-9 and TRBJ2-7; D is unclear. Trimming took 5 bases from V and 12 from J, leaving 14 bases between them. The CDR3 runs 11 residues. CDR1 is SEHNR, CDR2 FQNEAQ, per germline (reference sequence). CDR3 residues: CASSRLGSWYF. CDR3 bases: TGTGCCAGCAGCCGTCTAGGAAGCTGGTACTTC.

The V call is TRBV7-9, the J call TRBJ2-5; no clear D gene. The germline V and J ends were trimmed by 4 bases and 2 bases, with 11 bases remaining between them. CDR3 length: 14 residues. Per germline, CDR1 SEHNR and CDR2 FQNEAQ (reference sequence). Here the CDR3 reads CASSSLGEQETQYF. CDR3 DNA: TGTGCCAGCAGCTCCTTAGGAGAGCAAGAGACCCAGTACTTC.

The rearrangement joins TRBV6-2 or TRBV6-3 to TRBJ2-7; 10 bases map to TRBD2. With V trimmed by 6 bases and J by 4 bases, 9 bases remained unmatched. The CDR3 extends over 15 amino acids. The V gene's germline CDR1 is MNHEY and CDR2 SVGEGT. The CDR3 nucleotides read TGTGCCAGCAGCCCGCCGGGACTAGCGTGGTACGAGCAGTACTTC. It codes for CASSPPGLAWYEQYF.

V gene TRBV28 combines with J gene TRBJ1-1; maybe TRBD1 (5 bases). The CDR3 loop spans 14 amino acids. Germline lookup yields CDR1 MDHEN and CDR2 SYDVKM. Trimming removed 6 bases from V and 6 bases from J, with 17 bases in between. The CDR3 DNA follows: TGTGCCAGCAGCTCGCGGGACGGGTGGGCTGAAGCTTTCTTT. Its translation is CASSSRDGWAEAFF. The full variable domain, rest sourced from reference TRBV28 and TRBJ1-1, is DVKVTQSSRYLVKRTGEKVFLECVQDMDHENMFWYRQDPGLGLRLIYFSYDVKMKEKGDIPEGYSVSREKKERFSLILESASTNQTSMYLCASSSRDGWAEAFFGQGTRLTVV.